This paragraph covers one T cell receptor beta chain sequence. This clone's antigen is unknown. No qualities accompany the bases; no much larger clone lies one base away. Taken from cysteine to phenylalanine, the CDR3 has 12 residues. Only CDR3 DNA is held: 36 bases, read in frame from base 1. The germline V gene yields MGHDK for CDR1 and SYGVNS for CDR2. V is pared back by 7 bases and J by 8 bases, with 14 bases lying between the germline termini. The data stem from a study of cytomegalovirus exposure and HLA in healthy donors (dated by TCRdb to between 2016 and 2019). Describing the broader study: According to an earlier analysis of a few hundred of the donors, 150 million to 200 million T cells yielded 95 million to 140 million unique TCR beta sequences and about 300 Gb of sequence data. An early release that covered fewer than 800 HLA-typed donors contained about 290 gigabases of sequencing data and 75 million to 100 million unique TCR sequences. Of the 300 to 450 genotyped donors, over 80% were placed in the genetic ancestry cluster associated with self-reported Caucasian donors. The study aimed to test whether cataloging public T cell receptors could reveal signatures of past pathogen exposure. Using immunosequencing, the study profiled T cell repertoires from around 670 subjects and related those repertoires to cytomegalovirus serostatus. A separate validation cohort of more than 100 different subjects was used in addition to the 666-subject first cohort. To predict cytomegalovirus infection status, the study brought together high-throughput TCR immunosequencing, statistical association of individual TCRs with disease status, and machine learning. A later analysis re-analyzed previously published TCR beta repertoires from about 600 donors and added high-resolution HLA genotyping to study TCR occurrence patterns. Rather than using new phenotypic data, the later analysis identified candidate immune exposures from TCR beta sequences and from how often those sequences occurred across donors. An earlier analysis of some 500 of the donors applied high-throughput TCR beta sequencing to assess whether each TCR beta V gene segment acted as functional or pseudogenic. Alongside the repertoire data, information on donor age, sex, ethnicity and CMV serostatus was compiled. A later genetic analysis used genome-wide SNP genotypes for about three fifths of the 666 donors, treating that subset as a discovery cohort. Every repertoire in the discovery cohort had been generated on one and the same sequencing platform. Both class I and class II loci were covered by HLA typing, at four-digit resolution. Typing coverage varied by locus: about 620-630 donors for A, B, C, DRB1 and DQB1; approximately 500 for DQA1; more than 600 for DPA1; around 490 for DPB1. Five DR-DQ haplotypes were handled as single units for association and clustering because linkage in the cohort was strong. On average, 235,054 unique TCR beta nucleotide sequences were sequenced per donor among fewer than 500 genotyped donors of the cohort, with approximately 18% of those sequences being non-productive. Beyond this particular receptor, the publication reports: In this cohort, only TCR beta chains were sequenced, and detectable features were limited by the absence of alpha or paired-chain data. Correlated functional status among segregating V segments might be attributable to linkage disequilibrium, but an unknown experimental factor could not be ruled out. A further reported finding was that TCR beta sequences accurately predicted the HLA-A and HLA-B alleles for most subjects in the first cohort. In a later analysis, several top co-occurrence clusters were reported to appear linked to parvovirus B19, influenza, CMV and Epstein-Barr virus. A few of the identified cytomegalovirus-associated TCR beta chains were confirmed in vitro to be specific for cytomegalovirus antigens. The only immune exposure information available for the cohort was CMV serostatus. A later analysis associated 16,951 TCR beta sequences with specific HLA alleles at a false discovery rate of 0.05. In a later analysis, the rate of TCR association differed among HLA loci, with DRB1 alleles having the most associated TCRs and HLA-C alleles having the fewest. A cluster of highly shared sequence variants was judged likely to be a technical artifact of the sequencing pipeline. HLA typing was unavailable for some donors at each locus, so association tests used only the typed subset. Some IMGT-functional V segments, including TRBV6-2 and TRBV6-3, could not be told apart with the 87-base-pair reads, so those segments were excluded. In an earlier analysis of some 540 of the donors, most TCR beta V segments appeared in productive rearrangements about 90% or about 30% of the time, broadly matching IMGT annotations. Across donors, most TCR sequences were observed very rarely, whereas some public TCRs were present in many individuals. In the study, some 160 TCR beta chains were listed as associated with cytomegalovirus. The classifier was reported to diagnose cytomegalovirus status with high specificity and sensitivity in both the original and validation cohorts. Most CMV-associated TCR beta chains appeared to be HLA-restricted in a later analysis, and the HLA associations seemed to be driven largely by CMV exposure. Sequencing depth was assumed to be roughly uniform across donors in the presence/absence analyses, though that assumption may not hold. In a later analysis, HLA-associated TCR beta chains showed more clonal expansion and lower generation probabilities than non-associated chains that were equally common. The authors suggested that the approach could potentially be extended to other disease states and immunological phenotypes. According to a later genetic analysis, donors in an Asian-associated ancestry cluster had fewer N-insertions in productive TCRs than the approximately 710-donor mean. Because counts were too low, some 16 rarely observed V segments, including chromosome 9 orphons, were excluded from the earlier analysis of a few hundred of the donors. A later genetic analysis associated a missense DCLRE1C variant with V-gene and J-gene trimming of TCR beta chains, and an independent cohort replicated the association. Strong co-occurrence of HLA alleles, especially DR and DQ, made assigning TCR associations to individual alleles difficult.

Preparation of the library involved the immunoSEQ multiplex PCR assay. For the multiplex PCR, a mixture combining 60 forward primers for TCR Vbeta segments and 13 reverse primers for TCR Jbeta segments was used. The CDR3 region of rearranged TCR beta genes was amplified from genomic DNA by a multiplex PCR assay. On the Illumina HiSeq System, the amplified TCR beta libraries were sequenced as 87-base-pair reads. For the original study's pipeline: Across the 666 repertoires, a later analysis counted some 80 million unique TCR beta chains, approximately 12 million of which were shared by at least two donors. Raw reads were error-corrected and collapsed into unique sequences with a nearest-neighbor algorithm that merged closely related sequences to remove PCR and sequencing errors. CDR3 sequences were aligned to IMGT reference sequences to assign V, D and J gene segments. Each retained sequence needed at least a six-nucleotide match to both a V gene segment and a J gene segment. Rearrangements were called productive when the CDR3 lacked stop codons and stayed in frame with V and J; all others were non-productive. Following IMGT convention, CDR3 was defined as the stretch from the second conserved V-encoded cysteine to the conserved J-encoded phenylalanine. The earlier analysis of 500 to 750 of the donors excluded any sequence lacking an unambiguous match to a single V gene segment. In an earlier analysis of 587 of the donors, V segments were called functional above 56.7% productive rearrangements and were called segregating when the between-donor standard deviation exceeded 5%. A statistical classification framework was developed to diagnose cytomegalovirus status using the catalog of TCR beta chain sequences. A later analysis assigned V and J genes by comparing TCR nucleotide sequences with IMGT/GENE-DB human TR gene sequences. A later analysis assigned CDR3 sequences and most-parsimonious VDJ recombination scenarios with the TCRdist pipeline. In a later analysis, every TCR beta chain was defined by the combination of its CDR3 amino acid sequence and its V-gene family, and reads without a unique V-gene family were dropped. To address suspected cross-contamination and a sequencing artifact, a later analysis removed around 600 highly shared, low-generation-probability nucleotide sequences. In a later analysis, a clonal expansion index was calculated for each public chain from normalized within-repertoire ranks of inferred template counts. A later analysis computed generation probabilities with a VDJ recombination model fitted to out-of-frame rearrangements, and checked the results against IGoR. Hypergeometric tests were used in a later analysis to score TCR-TCR, TCR-HLA and TCR-CMV co-occurrence, with a repertoire-size bias correction applied to the TCR pairs. To estimate false discovery rates, a later analysis permuted the HLA or CMV assignments 20 times. A later analysis grouped co-occurring TCRs with DBSCAN, adding TCRdist sequence similarity when clustering within HLA-allele-positive subsets. Repertoires with fewer than 30,000 or more than 120,000 public chains, plus five repertoires with anomalous nucleotide sharing, were excluded from co-occurrence clustering. TCRdb holds this immuneACCESS table with in-frame rearrangements only. Some clones are missing; in checked studies, unresolved V genes explain under half, and the rest has no known cause. V and J calls and clone size are as listed in that table; D and trimming were resolved from the DNA. The sample table shows some 150,000 clones, and roughly 60% are seen once. Jointly, the top ten make up 2.4% of the sample.

The cohort consisted of fewer than 700 healthy bone marrow donors. At the time of sampling, every cohort member was nominally healthy, though immune exposures that went unrecorded were likely present. The donor was CMV seronegative and was included in the group of a few hundred seronegative cohort members. Every donor gave a peripheral blood sample, and the peripheral blood mononuclear cells from that sample were used for TCR beta sequencing. The Qiagen DNeasy Blood Extraction Kit was used to extract genomic DNA from the blood cell samples. The sample was PBMCs. The sequence links TRBV25-1 to TRBJ1-2; TRBD1 might be the D gene, on 6 matching bases. The clonotype originates from a woman in her thirties or forties in good health and CMV-seronegative. In nucleotide form, the sequence is TGTGCCAGCACCGGGACATTTTGGGGCTACACCTTC. Its protein reads: CASTGTFWGYTF.